This T cell receptor beta chain was retrieved from a study of Ad26.COV2.S vaccination and SARS-CoV-2 variants. Study summary: Enrolled in COV1001, the donor was in the Ad26.COV2.S trial arm, which received the vaccine. Recipients of Ad26.COV2.S got it intramuscularly, once or twice 56 days apart.

About this clone itself: Its matching antigen is unknown.

Assay: immunoSEQ multiplex PCR; the TCRdb copy retains only in-frame clones and omits some. The sample carries about 350,000 clones, approximately 84% recorded once. Treatment noted: over 15 received Ad26.COV2.S at low or high dose, single or two shots; 5 received placebo; per-sample allocation not given. Sampling took place 63 days after the first vaccine or placebo injection. Per the germline V gene, CDR1 is WSHSY and CDR2 is SAAADI. Losses at the gene ends were 6 bases for V and 5 bases for J; bases not matched to a gene: 5. The CDR3 runs to 13 residues. Regarding the study as a whole: The study found higher spike-specific TCR breadth in vaccine than placebo recipients.

V gene TRBV10-2 combines with J gene TRBJ2-5, with 8 bases that match TRBD1. This TCR came from a person aged 18-60 years who received the Ad26.COV2.S COVID-19 vaccine or a placebo. The input for sequencing was peripheral blood, taken in a trial of Ad26.COV2.S vaccine versus placebo. In DNA form, the CDR3 reads TGCGCCAGCAGCAGGGGGCTTCTGGAGACCCAGTACTTC. It translates to CASSRGLLETQYF.